The T cell receptor (beta chain) described here comes from a study of tissue T cells after allogeneic stem cell transplantation. Study conclusions and caveats: Within patients, tissue anatomy strongly shaped TCR repertoire composition. The study did not identify alloreactive or antigen-specific tissue TCRs, and some clones might be persisting host cells. Blood and spleen captured only part of the tissue TCR repertoire. Shared clones across patients were few; motif clustering revealed tissue-specific shared signatures.

Repertoires were generated with immunoSEQ multiplex PCR, while TCRdb's copy carries only in-frame clones and drops some. The sample lists some 22,000 clones; 72% were seen once. Germline CDR1 reads NNHNN; CDR2 reads SYGAGS (reference sequence). The trim removed 3 bases at V and 0 bases at J, leaving 7 bases unmatched. The CDR3 covers 16 residues. This clone was detected only once. Its antigen is as yet unknown. These gene names are mouse names. The CDR3 end falls 1 residue outside the read, so it is completed with the germline J gene. The sequenced sample was spleen. The chain employs TRBV13-2 and TRBJ1-1, with 8 positions matching TRBD1. This clonotype originated in a female BALB/c mouse in good health. The strain's MHC: H2-d. This chain's CDR3 is CASGGDRGEANTEVFF. The CDR3 bases that were read are TGTGCCAGCGGTGGAGACAGGGGAGAGGCAAACACAGAAGTCTTC.